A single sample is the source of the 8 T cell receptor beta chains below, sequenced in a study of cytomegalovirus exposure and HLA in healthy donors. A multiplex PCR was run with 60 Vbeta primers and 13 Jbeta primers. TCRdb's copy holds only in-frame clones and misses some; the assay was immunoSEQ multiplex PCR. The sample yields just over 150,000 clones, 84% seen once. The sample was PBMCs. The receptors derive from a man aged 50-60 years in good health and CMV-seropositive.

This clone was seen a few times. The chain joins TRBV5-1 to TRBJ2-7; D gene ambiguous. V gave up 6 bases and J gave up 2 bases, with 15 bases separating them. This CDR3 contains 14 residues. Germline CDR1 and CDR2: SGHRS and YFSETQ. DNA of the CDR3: TGCGCCAGCACGGGTAGCCCGACGGCCTACGAGCAGTACTTC. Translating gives CASTGSPTAYEQYF.

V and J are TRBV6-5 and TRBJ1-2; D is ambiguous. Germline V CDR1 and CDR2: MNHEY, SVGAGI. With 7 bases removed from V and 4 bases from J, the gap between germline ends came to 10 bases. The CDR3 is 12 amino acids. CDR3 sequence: CASTPNGYGYTF. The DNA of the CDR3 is TGTGCCAGCACCCCAAACGGCTATGGCTACACCTTC.

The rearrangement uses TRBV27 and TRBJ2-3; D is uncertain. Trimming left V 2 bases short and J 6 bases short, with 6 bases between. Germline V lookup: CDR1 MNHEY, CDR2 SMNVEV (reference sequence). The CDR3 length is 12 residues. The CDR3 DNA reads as TGTGCCAGCAGTTTAACGGGTGATACGCAGTATTTT. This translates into CASSLTGDTQYF.

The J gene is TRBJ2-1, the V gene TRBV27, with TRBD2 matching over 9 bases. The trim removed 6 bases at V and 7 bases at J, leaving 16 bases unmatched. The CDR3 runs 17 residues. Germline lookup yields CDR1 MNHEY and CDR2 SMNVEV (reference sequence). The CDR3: CASSSPMTSGGGNEQFF. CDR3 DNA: TGTGCCAGCAGCTCCCCGATGACTAGCGGAGGGGGGAATGAGCAGTTCTTC.

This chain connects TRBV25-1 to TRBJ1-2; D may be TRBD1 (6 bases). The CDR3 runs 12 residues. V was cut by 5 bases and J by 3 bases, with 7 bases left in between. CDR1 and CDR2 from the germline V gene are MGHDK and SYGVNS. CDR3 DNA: TGTGCCAGCAGTCGGACAGACTATGGCTACACCTTC. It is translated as CASSRTDYGYTF.

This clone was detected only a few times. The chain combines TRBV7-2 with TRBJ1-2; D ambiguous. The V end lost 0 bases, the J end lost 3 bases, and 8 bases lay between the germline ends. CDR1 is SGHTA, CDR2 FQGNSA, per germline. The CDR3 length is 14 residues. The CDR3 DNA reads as TGTGCCAGCAGCTTAGCGGGGAGCGACTATGGCTACACCTTC. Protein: CASSLAGSDYGYTF.

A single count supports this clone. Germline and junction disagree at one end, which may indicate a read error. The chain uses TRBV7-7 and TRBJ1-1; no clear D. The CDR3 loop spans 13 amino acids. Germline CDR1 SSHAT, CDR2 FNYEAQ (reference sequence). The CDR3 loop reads CASSAAGSTEAFF. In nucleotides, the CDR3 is TGTGCTAGCAGCGCTGCGGGGAGCACTGAAGCTTTCTTT.

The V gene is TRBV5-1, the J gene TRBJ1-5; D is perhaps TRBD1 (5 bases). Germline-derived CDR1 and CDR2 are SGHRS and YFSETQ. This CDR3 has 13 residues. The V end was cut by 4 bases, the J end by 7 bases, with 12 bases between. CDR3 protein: CASSDQGGQPQHF. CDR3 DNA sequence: TGCGCCAGCAGCGATCAGGGTGGGCAGCCCCAGCATTTT.